One sample yielded the 27 T cell receptor beta chains listed below, sequenced in a study of long-term antiretroviral therapy in people with HIV. At survey level, the immunoSEQ assay was run in its v3.0 version. Libraries were prepared by immunoSEQ multiplex PCR; TCRdb keeps only in-frame clonotypes and omits some of them. Of tens of thousands of clones in the sample, over 70% were seen once. Here the sequenced sample was unsorted PBMCs, taken 3.1 years after starting antiretroviral therapy. All receptors derive from a woman in her 50s with HIV.

This chain connects TRBV27 to TRBJ2-7; 9 positions match TRBD2. Germline CDR1 reads MNHEY; CDR2 reads SMNVEV (reference sequence). Trimming removed 2 bases from V and 3 bases from J; junction bases left unmatched: 5. The CDR3 consists of 15 residues. CDR3 residues: CASSLRLAGNYEQYF. In DNA form, the CDR3 reads TGTGCCAGCAGTTTAAGGCTAGCGGGGAACTACGAGCAGTACTTC.

The chain is built from TRBV19 and TRBJ1-5, with D possibly being TRBD1 (5 bases). Germline assignment: CDR1 LNHDA and CDR2 SQIVND (reference sequence). The length of the CDR3 is 15 residues. Between the trimmed V and J ends, which lost 1 base and 0 bases, there was a span of 7 bases. CDR3 DNA: TGTGCCAGTAGTATAGTGGACAATAGCAATCAGCCCCAGCATTTT. Its protein is CASSIVDNSNQPQHF.

This chain joins TRBV19 and TRBJ1-6, with 10 nucleotides matching TRBD1. The V gene end was trimmed by 7 bases and the J gene end by 10 bases; junction bases not matched to a gene: 4. This CDR3 comprises 13 residues. CDR1 is LNHDA and CDR2 is SQIVND in the germline V gene (reference sequence). The CDR3 protein is CASNDRGQSPLHF. As DNA, the CDR3 is TGTGCCAGTAATGACAGGGGGCAATCACCCCTCCACTTT.

This chain links TRBV5-1 with TRBJ2-2; D is possibly TRBD2 (5 bases). This CDR3 is 13 amino acids long. CDR1 SGHRS and CDR2 YFSETQ come from the germline V gene. Trimming took 4 bases from V and 9 from J, leaving 13 bases between them. In DNA form, the CDR3 reads TGCGCCAGCAGCGAACCGGGATCCAGGGAGCTGTTTTTT. It yields the protein CASSEPGSRELFF. The entire variable domain, with the rest obtained from reference TRBV5-1 and TRBJ2-2, is as follows: KAGVTQTPRYLIKTRGQQVTLSCSPISGHRSVSWYQQTPGQGLQFLFEYFSETQRNKGNFPGRFSGRQFSNSRSEMNVSTLELGDSALYLCASSEPGSRELFFGEGSRLTVL.

The chain has TRBV30 and TRBJ1-2, with D possibly being TRBD1 (6 bases). The CDR3 is made up of 15 amino acids. Germline V lookup: CDR1 GTSNPN, CDR2 SVGIG (reference sequence). Trimming left V 3 bases short and J 3 bases short, with 17 bases between. Here the CDR3 reads CAWRIKDRRDYGYTF. DNA of the CDR3: TGTGCCTGGAGGATAAAAGACAGGAGGGACTATGGCTACACCTTC.

The chain is built from TRBV5-6 and TRBJ2-7; no clear D gene. CDR1 is SGHDT, CDR2 YYEEEE, per germline. The length of the CDR3 is 12 residues. V dropped 2 bases and J dropped 3 bases, with 6 bases sitting between them. CDR3 loop: CASSFPNYEQYF. The CDR3 nucleotides read TGTGCCAGCAGCTTCCCGAACTACGAGCAGTACTTC.

The chain combines TRBV5-4 with TRBJ1-4; the D gene is possibly TRBD1 (5 bases). In germline, CDR1 is SGHNT, CDR2 YYREEE (reference sequence). This CDR3 has 14 residues. V dropped 2 bases and J dropped 6 bases, with 11 bases sitting between them. The CDR3 reads CASSLGQGDEKLFF. The CDR3, as DNA: TGTGCCAGCAGCTTAGGGCAGGGCGATGAAAAACTGTTTTTT.

The chain has TRBV5-1 and TRBJ2-3; no clear D. The CDR3 consists of 15 residues. CDR1 is SGHRS and CDR2 is YFSETQ in the germline V gene. V was clipped by 0 bases and J by 0 bases, with 8 bases between them. CDR3 loop: CASSLGQTSTDTQYF. CDR3 coding DNA: TGCGCCAGCAGCTTGGGGCAGACTAGCACAGATACGCAGTATTTT.

The gene calls are TRBV14 and TRBJ2-7, with 12 bases identical to TRBD2. V was clipped by 6 bases and J by 0 bases; unmatched bases: 0. Looked up from germline, CDR1 is SGHDN and CDR2 is FVKESK. CDR3 size: 14 residues. This chain's CDR3 is CASRLAGGSYEQYF. As DNA, the CDR3 is TGTGCCAGCAGACTAGCGGGGGGCTCCTACGAGCAGTACTTC.

This clone was counted once. The chain combines TRBV27 with TRBJ2-5; D is perhaps TRBD2 (6 bases). Looked up from germline, CDR1 is MNHEY and CDR2 is SMNVEV (reference sequence). Trimming stripped 3 bases from V and 4 bases from J, with 15 bases between. This CDR3 comprises 15 residues. The CDR3 region is CASSLWSGGGETQYF. CDR3 nucleotide sequence: TGTGCCAGCAGTTTGTGGAGTGGGGGAGGAGAGACCCAGTACTTC.

DNA of the CDR3: TGTGCCATCAGTGAAAGAACAGGGCCCGGGGAGCTGTTTTTT. It is translated as CAISERTGPGELFF. The chain combines TRBV10-3 with TRBJ2-2; D is perhaps TRBD1 (6 bases). CDR1 and CDR2 (germline): ENHRY, SYGVKD. This CDR3 spans 14 amino acids. Between the trimmed V and J ends, which lost 3 bases and 6 bases, there was a span of 11 bases.

The chain combines TRBV7-2 with TRBJ1-2; 7 bases are shared with TRBD1. Germline-derived CDR1 and CDR2 are SGHTA and FQGNSA. The V gene end was trimmed by 5 bases and the J gene end by 4 bases; junction bases not matched to a gene: 10. The CDR3 is 15 amino acids. CDR3 residues: CASSPKGDSFYGYTF. CDR3 coding DNA: TGTGCCAGCAGCCCTAAAGGGGACAGTTTCTATGGCTACACCTTC.

The gene calls are TRBV11-2 and TRBJ2-6, with 8 bases aligning to TRBD2. CDR3 length: 19 amino acids. The germline gives CDR1 SGHAT, CDR2 FQNNGV. J lost 2 bases, V lost 1 base, and 10 bases had no gene match. CDR3 loop: CASSLVRGAGAAGANVLTF. The CDR3 nucleotides read TGTGCCAGCAGCTTAGTTAGGGGAGCGGGGGCGGCTGGGGCCAACGTCCTGACTTTC. Using reference TRBV11-2 and TRBJ2-6 for the parts outside the CDR3, the full variable domain is EAGVAQSPRYKIIEKRQSVAFWCNPISGHATLYWYQQILGQGPKLLIQFQNNGVVDDSQLPKDRFSAERLKGVDSTLKIQPAKLEDSAVYLCASSLVRGAGAAGANVLTFGAGSRLTVL.

The chain is built from TRBV7-8 and TRBJ1-2; D gene uncertain. CDR3 length: 12 amino acids. The germline V gene has CDR1 SGHVS and CDR2 FQNEAQ. V was clipped by 5 bases and J by 8 bases, with 12 bases between them. CDR3 DNA sequence: TGTGCCAGCAGCCTCCCGGGAGGCGGCTACACCTTC. It translates to CASSLPGGGYTF.

This rearrangement joins TRBV7-2 to TRBJ2-7; D is tentatively TRBD1 or TRBD2 (5 bases each). V lost 5 bases to trimming and J lost 1 base, with 18 bases between them. CDR1 SGHTA and CDR2 FQGNSA come from the germline V gene. The CDR3 runs to 16 residues. CDR3 region: CASSQAFGARSYEQYF. The CDR3 DNA reads TGTGCCAGCAGCCAGGCGTTCGGGGCCCGGTCCTACGAGCAGTACTTC.

This clone was observed once. This chain joins TRBV23-1 and TRBJ2-1; 7 nucleotides align to TRBD2. TRBV23-1 is filed as an ORF, its function uncertain. This CDR3 is built from 16 residues. V lost 2 bases and J lost 5; bases outside the gene matches: 9. The CDR3 loop reads CASSQAGRGGDNEQFF. CDR3 DNA sequence: TGCGCCAGCAGTCAAGCCGGACGGGGAGGGGACAATGAGCAGTTCTTC.

The genes are TRBV19 and TRBJ2-3; either TRBD1 or TRBD2 may fit D (5 bases each). This CDR3 has 18 residues. V lost 4 bases and J 1 base, leaving 21 bases between the germline ends. From germline, CDR1 is LNHDA and CDR2 SQIVND (reference sequence). This CDR3 reads CASSRLDRGKGGTDTQYF. The CDR3 bases are TGTGCCAGTAGTAGGCTGGATCGGGGAAAAGGGGGCACAGATACGCAGTATTTT.

V usage is TRBV7-9 and J usage is TRBJ2-3, with 13 bases that match TRBD2. The CDR3 sequence is 16 residues long. V was clipped by 7 bases and J by 6 bases; unmatched bases: 10. CDR1 SEHNR and CDR2 FQNEAQ come from the germline V gene (reference sequence). The CDR3 coding sequence is TGTGCCAGCACCCTACTACTAGCGGGGGGGTCTGATACGCAGTATTTT. It yields the protein CASTLLLAGGSDTQYF. Drawing the rest from reference TRBV7-9 and TRBJ2-3, the complete variable domain is DTGVSQNPRHKITKRGQNVTFRCDPISEHNRLYWYRQTLGQGPEFLTYFQNEAQLEKSRLLSDRFSAERPKGSFSTLEIQRTEQGDSAMYLCASTLLLAGGSDTQYFGPGTRLTVL.

V gene TRBV6-1 combines with J gene TRBJ2-2; tentatively, D is TRBD2 (6 bases). CDR1 and CDR2 from the germline V gene are MNHNS and SASEGT. CDR3 length equals 13 residues. V lost 11 bases, J lost 5 bases, and 15 bases lay in between. The DNA of the CDR3 is TGTGCCTCATTTGGGGGGTGGACCGGGGAGCTGTTTTTT. This encodes CASFGGWTGELFF.

The chain carries TRBV9 and TRBJ2-7; D gene unclear. Trimming took off 4 bases at V and 2 bases at J, with 13 bases between the two ends. The CDR3 runs 14 residues. Germline values: CDR1 SGDLS, CDR2 YYNGEE. In DNA, the CDR3 is TGTGCCAGCAGCTCCCGGTTAGTCCCCTACGAGCAGTACTTC. It codes for CASSSRLVPYEQYF.

This clone appeared once. The V call is TRBV6-5, the J call TRBJ1-1, with 12 bases fitting TRBD1. The CDR3 totals 15 residues. J lost 4 bases, V lost 6 bases, and 6 bases had no gene match. The germline V gene has CDR1 MNHEY and CDR2 SVGAGI. In nucleotides, the CDR3 is TGTGCCAGCAGCCGGGACAGGGGGCCTGGCACTGAAGCTTTCTTT. Its translation is CASSRDRGPGTEAFF.

The chain carries TRBV6-1 and TRBJ1-2; no clear D gene. Trimming shortened V by 2 bases and J by 3 bases, and 13 bases separated the two germline ends. Per the germline V gene, CDR1 is MNHNS and CDR2 is SASEGT. CDR3 length: 15 residues. The CDR3 loop is CASSETFPSHYGYTF. The DNA of the CDR3 is TGTGCCAGCAGTGAAACGTTCCCTTCTCACTATGGCTACACCTTC.

The rearrangement links TRBV20-1 to TRBJ2-1; TRBD2 matches at 7 bases. Germline V gives CDR1 DFQATT, CDR2 SNEGSKA (reference sequence). This CDR3 is built from 11 residues. J lost 7 bases, V lost 6 bases, and 3 bases had no gene match. The CDR3 DNA is TGCAGTGCCGGCGGGGGAAATGAGCAGTTCTTC. It specifies CSAGGGNEQFF.

This sequence joins TRBV7-8 and TRBJ2-3; maybe TRBD1 (6 bases). Germline V gene lookup returns CDR1 SGHVS and CDR2 FQNEAQ. The V gene lost 1 base and the J gene lost 2 bases, with 10 bases spanning the gap. This CDR3 is built from 15 residues. CDR3: CASSLDRVLTDTQYF. CDR3 in DNA: TGTGCCAGCAGCTTAGACAGGGTTCTCACAGATACGCAGTATTTT.

This clone was detected only a few times. V usage is TRBV29-1 and J usage is TRBJ1-3; unclear D gene. Germline lookup yields CDR1 SQVTM and CDR2 ANQGSEA. With 3 bases removed from V and 3 bases from J, the gap between germline ends came to 3 bases. The CDR3 loop spans 11 amino acids. This CDR3 is CSVEGGNTIYF. CDR3 DNA: TGCAGCGTTGAGGGTGGAAACACCATATATTTT.

The chain employs TRBV4-1 and TRBJ2-4; 7 bases are shared with TRBD2. The CDR3 is made up of 21 amino acids. V lost 3 bases, J lost 1 base, and 21 bases stayed unmatched. Germline assignment: CDR1 MGHRA and CDR2 YSYEKL. The CDR3 DNA reads TGCGCCAGCAGCCACCGTATCTTGCGGGGACGAAACGGGAGGGCCAAAAACATTCAGTACTTC. This codes for CASSHRILRGRNGRAKNIQYF.

The V and J genes are TRBV18 and TRBJ2-2; D call uncertain. The CDR3 is 14 amino acids. Germline assignment: CDR1 KGHSH and CDR2 LQKENI. V was pared by 4 bases and J by 2 bases, with 8 bases between. CDR3 DNA sequence: TGTGCCAGCTCACGAGCAGGCAACACCGGGGAGCTGTTTTTT. Encoded protein: CASSRAGNTGELFF.